Here is one TCR beta chain with its context. The antigen it recognizes is unknown. Base qualities are missing; no much larger clone stands one base away. These data come from a study of T cell changes during pregnancy in multiple sclerosis (dated by TCRdb to about 2019). Looking at the study overall: The study examined how the T cell repertoire changed over the course of pregnancy in women with multiple sclerosis.

CDR1 and CDR2 are drawn from the germline V gene: MNHNS, SASEGT. Trimming takes 3 bases from V and 4 bases from J, and the germline ends sit 6 bases apart. Spanning cysteine to phenylalanine, the CDR3 consists of 13 amino acids. The retained sequence is limited to the CDR3, 39 bases, with the frame set at the first base. The library came from the immunoSEQ multiplex PCR assay. Here the immuneACCESS table is served through TCRdb, limited to in-frame sequences with V and J called. Missing clones are a known gap in these copies; in checked studies unresolved V genes cover under half, and the rest lacks a known reason. Within this sample are approximately 54,000 clones, with about 91% of them counted one time only. The ten largest clones take up 0.95% to 1.5% of the sample.

The origin of this receptor is a female donor in good health, enrolled as a control in a pregnancy study. This specimen consisted of peripheral blood, obtained after pregnancy. The V and J genes are TRBV6-1 and TRBJ2-2; a tentative D match to TRBD1 spans 5 bases. The CDR3 is CASSEGRTGELFF. The DNA sequence is as follows: TGTGCCAGCAGTGAGGGGCGCACCGGGGAGCTGTTTTTT.